A selection of T cell receptor beta chains follows, all from one sample in a study of cytomegalovirus exposure and HLA in healthy donors. TCRdb keeps only in-frame clones here, not all; method: immunoSEQ multiplex PCR. The top ten hold more than 4% of the sample, which has under 150,000 clones, roughly four fifths seen once. The material sequenced was PBMCs. These receptors were taken from a middle-aged man in good health and CMV-seropositive. Both conserved end residues are part of each CDR3. Each record gives: V gene, J gene, clone size, D gene, CDR3 DNA, CDR3 protein. D genes are given only for firm matches. Size values are once, few and many counts, or a class for expanded clones, and some rows have none.

V gene: TRBV29-1; J gene: TRBJ2-3; clone size: .; D gene: .; CDR3 DNA: TGCAGCGCCGAGGGGGGGACAGATACGCAGTATTTT; CDR3 protein: CSAEGGTDTQYF
V gene: TRBV4-3; J gene: TRBJ1-5; clone size: .; D gene: .; CDR3 DNA: TGCGCCAGCAGCCAAGACCCCTACAGGATGAGGAGCAATCAGCCCCAGCATTTT; CDR3 protein: CASSQDPYRMRSNQPQHF
V gene: TRBV7-2; J gene: TRBJ2-7; clone size: .; D gene: .; CDR3 DNA: TGTGCCAGCAGCTTAGCGCCGACGGGATCATACGAGCAGTACTTC; CDR3 protein: CASSLAPTGSYEQYF
V gene: TRBV2; J gene: TRBJ2-1; clone size: .; D gene: TRBD2; CDR3 DNA: TGTGCCAGCAGTGTACTAGCGGGCTTGGGTGAGCAGTTCTTC; CDR3 protein: CASSVLAGLGEQFF
V gene: TRBV5-1; J gene: TRBJ1-5; clone size: .; D gene: .; CDR3 DNA: TGCGCCAGCAGCCCGCAGGCGGGGGATAGCAATCAGCCCCAGCATTTT; CDR3 protein: CASSPQAGDSNQPQHF
V gene: TRBV5-1; J gene: TRBJ1-4; clone size: once; D gene: .; CDR3 DNA: TGCGCCAGCAGCTTTTCATTCGGGGAGAGTGAAAAACTGTTTTTT; CDR3 protein: CASSFSFGESEKLFF
V gene: TRBV5-1; J gene: TRBJ1-1; clone size: .; D gene: .; CDR3 DNA: TGCGCCAGCACCCGGGAGGTATTCGGCACTGAAGCTTTCTTT; CDR3 protein: CASTREVFGTEAFF
V gene: TRBV4-3; J gene: TRBJ1-4; clone size: .; D gene: .; CDR3 DNA: TGCGCCAGCAGCCCCGGGGTCGATCCGAATGAAAAACTGTTTTTT; CDR3 protein: CASSPGVDPNEKLFF
V gene: TRBV27; J gene: TRBJ2-1; clone size: .; D gene: TRBD2; CDR3 DNA: TGTGCCAGCAGCAGACCGGGACTAGCGGGGGGACAGTTCTTC; CDR3 protein: CASSRPGLAGGQFF
V gene: TRBV5-1; J gene: TRBJ2-7; clone size: .; D gene: TRBD1; CDR3 DNA: TGCGCCAGCGCACGGGCAACCGGGACAGGGATTGTCTCCTACGAGCAGTACTTC; CDR3 protein: CASARATGTGIVSYEQYF
V gene: TRBV10-3; J gene: TRBJ2-3; clone size: .; D gene: TRBD2; CDR3 DNA: TGTGCCATCAGTGAGTCGCTGGGAAGCGGGGGGGCGCCAGATACGCAGTATTTT; CDR3 protein: CAISESLGSGGAPDTQYF
V gene: TRBV7-8; J gene: TRBJ1-5; clone size: .; D gene: .; CDR3 DNA: TGTGCCAGCAGTCAGGGAACTGGGGGCGGAAATCAGTCCCAGCATTTT; CDR3 protein: CASSQGTGGGNQSQHF
V gene: TRBV7-9; J gene: TRBJ2-5; clone size: .; D gene: .; CDR3 DNA: TGTGCCAGCAGCACCGTAGCGGGAACAGGGGCAAAGTACTTC; CDR3 protein: CASSTVAGTGAKYF
V gene: TRBV5-4; J gene: TRBJ1-2; clone size: .; D gene: TRBD1; CDR3 DNA: TGTGCCAGCAGCATGGGGACAGCCATTAACTATGGCTACACCTTC; CDR3 protein: CASSMGTAINYGYTF
V gene: TRBV30; J gene: TRBJ2-1; clone size: .; D gene: TRBD2; CDR3 DNA: TGTGCCTGGAGTGTACGCGGGGGGGCCTACAATGAGCAGTTCTTC; CDR3 protein: CAWSVRGGAYNEQFF
V gene: TRBV11-3; J gene: TRBJ2-7; clone size: once; D gene: .; CDR3 DNA: TGTGCCAGCAGCTTAGCCGGCGAGCAGTACTTC; CDR3 protein: CASSLAGEQYF
V gene: TRBV6-5; J gene: TRBJ1-1; clone size: .; D gene: .; CDR3 DNA: TGTGCCAGCAGTCACCAACAATATATGAACACTGAAGCTTTCTTT; CDR3 protein: CASSHQQYMNTEAFF
V gene: TRBV7-9; J gene: TRBJ1-2; clone size: .; D gene: .; CDR3 DNA: TGTGCCAGCAGCTTAATGTCGGTGATGATGAGCTACACCTTC; CDR3 protein: CASSLMSVMMSYTF
V gene: TRBV27; J gene: TRBJ1-5; clone size: .; D gene: TRBD1; CDR3 DNA: TGTGCCAGCAGGACAGGGGTTAACAATCAGCCCCAGCATTTT; CDR3 protein: CASRTGVNNQPQHF
V gene: TRBV29-1; J gene: TRBJ2-1; clone size: .; D gene: .; CDR3 DNA: TGCAGCGTTGAAGCCAGGCAAGAACACTACAATGAGCAGTTCTTC; CDR3 protein: CSVEARQEHYNEQFF
V gene: TRBV5-1; J gene: TRBJ1-1; clone size: .; D gene: TRBD1; CDR3 DNA: TGCGCCAGCAGCCGGGACAGGCCGTCGAACACTGAAGCTTTCTTT; CDR3 protein: CASSRDRPSNTEAFF
V gene: TRBV7-9; J gene: TRBJ2-7; clone size: .; D gene: .; CDR3 DNA: TGTGCCAGCAGTCCCCAGGACAACTACGAGCAGTACTTC; CDR3 protein: CASSPQDNYEQYF
V gene: TRBV7-9; J gene: TRBJ2-7; clone size: .; D gene: .; CDR3 DNA: TGTGCCAGCAGCTCGGACAACCTCTACGAGCAGTACTTC; CDR3 protein: CASSSDNLYEQYF
V gene: TRBV7-3; J gene: TRBJ2-2; clone size: .; D gene: .; CDR3 DNA: TGTGCCAGCGGCAACCCCGGGGAGCTGTTTTTT; CDR3 protein: CASGNPGELFF